The TCR beta chain under discussion was sequenced for a study of blood T cell repertoires in COVID-19. In the study overall: Specimens from acute and convalescent COVID-19 originated in the United States, Italy and Spain. From T cells, B-cell-depleted T cells, or PBMCs came the material, which was cDNA or gDNA.

The CDR3 sequence is 12 residues long. The V end was cut by 8 bases, the J end by 5 bases, with 12 bases between. The germline CDR1 and CDR2 sequences are SGHAT and FQNNGV. Libraries were prepared by immunoSEQ multiplex PCR; TCRdb keeps only in-frame clonotypes and omits some of them. The sample lists 150,000 to 200,000 clones, approximately 80% occurring once. This rearrangement joins TRBV11-2 to TRBJ1-1; TRBD1 might be the D (5 bases). The sample comprised peripheral blood. The sequence was obtained from a woman of 80 years or more with acute or convalescent COVID-19. CDR3 nucleotide sequence: TGTGCCAGCGGGGGAGGGATAACTGAAGCTTTCTTT. Residues: CASGGGITEAFF. The variable domain in full, completed from reference TRBV11-2 and TRBJ1-1, reads EAGVAQSPRYKIIEKRQSVAFWCNPISGHATLYWYQQILGQGPKLLIQFQNNGVVDDSQLPKDRFSAERLKGVDSTLKIQPAKLEDSAVYLCASGGGITEAFFGQGTRLTVV.